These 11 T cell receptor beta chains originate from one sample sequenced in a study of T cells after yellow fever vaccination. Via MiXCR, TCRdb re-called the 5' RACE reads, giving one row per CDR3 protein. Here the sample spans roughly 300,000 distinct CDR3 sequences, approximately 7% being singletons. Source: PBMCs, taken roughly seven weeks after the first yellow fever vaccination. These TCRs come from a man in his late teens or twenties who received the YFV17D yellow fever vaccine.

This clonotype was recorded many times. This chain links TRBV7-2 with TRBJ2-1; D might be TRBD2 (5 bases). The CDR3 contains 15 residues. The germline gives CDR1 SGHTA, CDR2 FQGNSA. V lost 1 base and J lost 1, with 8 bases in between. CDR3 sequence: CASSLERSSYNEQFF. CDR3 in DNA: TGTGCCAGCAGCTTAGAGCGGTCTTCCTACAATGAGCAGTTCTTC. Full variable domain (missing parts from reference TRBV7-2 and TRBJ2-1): GAGVSQSPSNKVTEKGKDVELRCDPISGHTALYWYRQSLGQGLEFLIYFQGNSAPDKSGLPSDRFSAERTGGSVSTLTIQRTQQEDSAVYLCASSLERSSYNEQFFGPGTRLTVL.

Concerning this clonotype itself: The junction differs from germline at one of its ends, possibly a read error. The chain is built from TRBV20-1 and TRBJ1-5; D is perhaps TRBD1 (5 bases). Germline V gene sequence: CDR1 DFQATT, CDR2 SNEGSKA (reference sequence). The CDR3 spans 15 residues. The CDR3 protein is CCARDFGGSNQPQHF. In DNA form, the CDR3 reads TGCTGTGCTAGAGATTTCGGGGGAAGCAATCAGCCCCAGCATTTT.

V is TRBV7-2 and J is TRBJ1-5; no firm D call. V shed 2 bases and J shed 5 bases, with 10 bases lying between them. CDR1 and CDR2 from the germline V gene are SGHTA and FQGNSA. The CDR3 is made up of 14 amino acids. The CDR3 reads CASSLRAGDQPQHF. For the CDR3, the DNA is TGTGCCAGCAGCTTAAGGGCAGGAGATCAGCCCCAGCATTTT.

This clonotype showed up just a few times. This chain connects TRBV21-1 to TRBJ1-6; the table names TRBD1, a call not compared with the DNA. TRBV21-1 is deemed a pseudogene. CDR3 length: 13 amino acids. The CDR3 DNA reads TGTGCCAGCAGCCACCCAGGGGATGCACCCCTCCACTTT. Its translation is CASSHPGDAPLHF.

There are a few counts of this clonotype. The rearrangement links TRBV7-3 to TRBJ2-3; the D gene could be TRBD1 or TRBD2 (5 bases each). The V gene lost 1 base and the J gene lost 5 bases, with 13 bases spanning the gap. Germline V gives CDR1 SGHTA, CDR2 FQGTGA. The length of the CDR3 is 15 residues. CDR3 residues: CASSLNRGAGDTQYF. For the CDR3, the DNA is TGTGCCAGCAGCTTAAATAGAGGGGCAGGAGATACGCAGTATTTT.

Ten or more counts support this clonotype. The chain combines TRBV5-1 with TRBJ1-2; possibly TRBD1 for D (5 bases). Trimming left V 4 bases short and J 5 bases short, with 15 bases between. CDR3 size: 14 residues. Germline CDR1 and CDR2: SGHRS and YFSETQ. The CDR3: CASSLTDKMYGYTF. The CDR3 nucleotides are TGCGCCAGCAGCCTGACGGACAAGATGTATGGCTACACCTTC. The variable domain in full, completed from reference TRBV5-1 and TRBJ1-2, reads KAGVTQTPRYLIKTRGQQVTLSCSPISGHRSVSWYQQTPGQGLQFLFEYFSETQRNKGNFPGRFSGRQFSNSRSEMNVSTLELGDSALYLCASSLTDKMYGYTFGSGTRLTVV.

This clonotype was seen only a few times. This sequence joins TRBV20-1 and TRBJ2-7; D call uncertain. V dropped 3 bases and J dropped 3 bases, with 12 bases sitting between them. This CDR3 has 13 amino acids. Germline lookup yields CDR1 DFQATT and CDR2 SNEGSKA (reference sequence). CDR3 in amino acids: CSASTPADYEQYV. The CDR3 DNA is TGCAGTGCTAGTACTCCAGCCGACTACGAGCAGTACGTC.

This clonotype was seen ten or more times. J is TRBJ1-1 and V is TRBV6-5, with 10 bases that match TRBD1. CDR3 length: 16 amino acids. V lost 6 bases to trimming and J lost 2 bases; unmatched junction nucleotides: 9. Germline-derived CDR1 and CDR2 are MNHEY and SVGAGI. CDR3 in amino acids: CASRIHDRGRNTEAFF. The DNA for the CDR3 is TGTGCCAGCAGAATACACGACAGGGGGCGAAACACTGAAGCTTTCTTT.

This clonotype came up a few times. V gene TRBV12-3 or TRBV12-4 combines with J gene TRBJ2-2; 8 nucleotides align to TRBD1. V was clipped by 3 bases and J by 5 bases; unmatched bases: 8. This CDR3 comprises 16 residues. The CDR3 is CASSLTGQGVTGELFF. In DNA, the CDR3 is TGTGCCAGCAGTTTGACAGGACAGGGCGTTACCGGGGAGCTGTTTTTT.

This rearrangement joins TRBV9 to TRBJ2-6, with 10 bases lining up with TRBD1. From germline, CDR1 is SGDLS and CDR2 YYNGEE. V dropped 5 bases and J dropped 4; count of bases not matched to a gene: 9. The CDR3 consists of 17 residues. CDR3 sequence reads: CASRTGTGEWGANVLTF. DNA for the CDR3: TGTGCCAGCAGAACCGGGACAGGGGAGTGGGGGGCCAACGTCCTGACTTTC.

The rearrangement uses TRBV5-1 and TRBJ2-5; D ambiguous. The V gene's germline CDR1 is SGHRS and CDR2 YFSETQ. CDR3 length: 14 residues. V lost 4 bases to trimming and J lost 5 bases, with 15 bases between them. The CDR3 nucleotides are TGCGCCAGCAGCCCTGTCGATAGCACGGAGACCCAGTACTTC. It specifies CASSPVDSTETQYF.